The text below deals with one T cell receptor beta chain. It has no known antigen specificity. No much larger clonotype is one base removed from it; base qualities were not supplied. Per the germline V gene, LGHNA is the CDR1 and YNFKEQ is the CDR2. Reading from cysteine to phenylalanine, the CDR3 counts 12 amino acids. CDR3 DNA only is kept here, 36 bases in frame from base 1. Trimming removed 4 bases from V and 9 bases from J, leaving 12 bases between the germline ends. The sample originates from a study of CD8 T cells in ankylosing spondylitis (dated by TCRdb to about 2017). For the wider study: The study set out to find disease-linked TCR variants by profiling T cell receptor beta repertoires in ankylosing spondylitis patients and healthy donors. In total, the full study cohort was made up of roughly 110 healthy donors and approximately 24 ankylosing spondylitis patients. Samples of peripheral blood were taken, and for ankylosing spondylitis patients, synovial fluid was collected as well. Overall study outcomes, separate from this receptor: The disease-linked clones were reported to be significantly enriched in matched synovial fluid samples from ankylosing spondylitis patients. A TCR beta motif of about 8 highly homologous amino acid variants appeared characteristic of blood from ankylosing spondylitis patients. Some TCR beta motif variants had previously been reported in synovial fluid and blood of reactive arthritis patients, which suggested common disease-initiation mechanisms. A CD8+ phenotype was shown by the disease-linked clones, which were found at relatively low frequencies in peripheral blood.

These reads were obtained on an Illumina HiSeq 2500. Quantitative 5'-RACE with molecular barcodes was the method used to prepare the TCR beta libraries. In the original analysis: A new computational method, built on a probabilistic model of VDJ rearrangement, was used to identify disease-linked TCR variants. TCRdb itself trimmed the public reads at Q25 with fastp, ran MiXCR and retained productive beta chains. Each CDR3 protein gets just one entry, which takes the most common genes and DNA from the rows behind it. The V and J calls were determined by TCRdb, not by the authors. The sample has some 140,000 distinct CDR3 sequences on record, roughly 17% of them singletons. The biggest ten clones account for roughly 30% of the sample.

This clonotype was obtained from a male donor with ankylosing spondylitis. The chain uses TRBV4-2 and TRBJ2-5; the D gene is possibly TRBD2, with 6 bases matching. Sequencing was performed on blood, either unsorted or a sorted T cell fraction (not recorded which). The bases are TGTGCCAGCAGCCTCGCGGCGGGACCCCAGTACTTC. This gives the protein CASSLAAGPQYF.